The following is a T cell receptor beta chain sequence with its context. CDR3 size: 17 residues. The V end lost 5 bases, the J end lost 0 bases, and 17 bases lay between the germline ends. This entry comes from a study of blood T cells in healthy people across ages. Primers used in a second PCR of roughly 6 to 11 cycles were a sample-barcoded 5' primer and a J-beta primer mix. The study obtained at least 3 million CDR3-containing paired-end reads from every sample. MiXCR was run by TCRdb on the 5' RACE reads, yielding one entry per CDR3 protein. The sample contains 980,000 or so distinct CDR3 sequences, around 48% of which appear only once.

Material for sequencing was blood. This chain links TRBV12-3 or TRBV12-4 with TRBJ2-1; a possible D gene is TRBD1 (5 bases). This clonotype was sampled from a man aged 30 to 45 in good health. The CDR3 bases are TGTGCCAGCAGTGGGGCGTTATGGGGCAGCTCCTACAATGAGCAGTTCTTC. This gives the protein CASSGALWGSSYNEQFF.